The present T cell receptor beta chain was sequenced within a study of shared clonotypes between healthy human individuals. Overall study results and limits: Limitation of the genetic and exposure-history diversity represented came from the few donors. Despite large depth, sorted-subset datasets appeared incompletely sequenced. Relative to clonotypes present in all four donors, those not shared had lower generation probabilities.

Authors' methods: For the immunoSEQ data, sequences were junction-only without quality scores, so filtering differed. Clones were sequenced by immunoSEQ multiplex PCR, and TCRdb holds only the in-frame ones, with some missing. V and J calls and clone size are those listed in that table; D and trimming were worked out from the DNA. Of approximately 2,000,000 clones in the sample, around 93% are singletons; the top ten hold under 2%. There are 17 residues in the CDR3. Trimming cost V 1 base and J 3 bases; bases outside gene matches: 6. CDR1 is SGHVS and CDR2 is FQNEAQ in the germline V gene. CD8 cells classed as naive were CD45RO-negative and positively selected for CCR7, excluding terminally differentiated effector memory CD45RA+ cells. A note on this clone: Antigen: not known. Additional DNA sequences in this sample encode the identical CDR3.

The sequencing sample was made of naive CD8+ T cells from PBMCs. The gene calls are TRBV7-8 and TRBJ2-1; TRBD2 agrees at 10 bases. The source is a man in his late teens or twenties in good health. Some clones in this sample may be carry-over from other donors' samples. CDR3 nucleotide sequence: TGTGCCAGCAGCTTAGTAGCGGGAGGTCTCAGCTACAATGAGCAGTTCTTC. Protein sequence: CASSLVAGGLSYNEQFF. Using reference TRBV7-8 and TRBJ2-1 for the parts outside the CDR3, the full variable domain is GAGVSQSPRYKVAKRGQDVALRCDPISGHVSLFWYQQALGQGPEFLTYFQNEAQLDKSGLPSDRFFAERPEGSVSTLKIQRTQQEDSAVYLCASSLVAGGLSYNEQFFGPGTRLTVL.